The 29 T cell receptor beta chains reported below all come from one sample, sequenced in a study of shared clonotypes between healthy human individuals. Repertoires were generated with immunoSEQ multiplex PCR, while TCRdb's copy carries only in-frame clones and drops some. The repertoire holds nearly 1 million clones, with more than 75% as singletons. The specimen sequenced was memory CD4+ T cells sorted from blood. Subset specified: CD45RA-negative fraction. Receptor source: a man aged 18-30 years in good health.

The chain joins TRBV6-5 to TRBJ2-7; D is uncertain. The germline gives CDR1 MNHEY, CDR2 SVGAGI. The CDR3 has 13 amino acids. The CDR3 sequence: CVALDRASYEQYF. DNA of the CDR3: TGTGTCGCACTGGATAGGGCGTCCTACGAGCAGTACTTC.

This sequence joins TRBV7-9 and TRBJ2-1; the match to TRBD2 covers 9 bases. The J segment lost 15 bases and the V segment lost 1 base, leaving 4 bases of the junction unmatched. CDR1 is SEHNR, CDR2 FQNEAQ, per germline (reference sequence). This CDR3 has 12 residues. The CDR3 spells CASSLEGTSLFF. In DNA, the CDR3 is TGTGCCAGCAGCTTAGAAGGGACTAGCTTGTTCTTC.

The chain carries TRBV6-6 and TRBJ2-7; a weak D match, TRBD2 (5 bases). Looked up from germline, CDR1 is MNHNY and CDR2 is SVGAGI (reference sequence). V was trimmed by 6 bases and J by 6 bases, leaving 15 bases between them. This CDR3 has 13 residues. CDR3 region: CASSLLGVGEQYF. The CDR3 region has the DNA TGTGCCAGCAGCCTTCTCGGGGTAGGCGAGCAGTACTTC.

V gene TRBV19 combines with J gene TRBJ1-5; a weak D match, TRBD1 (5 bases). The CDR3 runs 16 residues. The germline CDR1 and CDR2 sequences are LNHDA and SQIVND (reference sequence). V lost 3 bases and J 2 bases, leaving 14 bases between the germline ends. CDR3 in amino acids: CASSIGPGKGNQPQHF. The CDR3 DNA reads TGTGCCAGTAGTATCGGGCCAGGGAAGGGCAATCAGCCCCAGCATTTT.

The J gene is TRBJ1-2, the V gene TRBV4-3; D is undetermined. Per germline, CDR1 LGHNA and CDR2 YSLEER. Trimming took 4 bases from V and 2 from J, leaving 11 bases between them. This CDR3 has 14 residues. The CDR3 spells CASSPESGNYGYTF. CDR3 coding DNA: TGCGCCAGCAGCCCGGAGTCGGGGAACTATGGCTACACCTTC.

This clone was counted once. DNA for the CDR3: TGTGCCATCAGTCCTGGACAGGGGACTAACTATGGCTACACCTTC. Translated: CAISPGQGTNYGYTF. The V call is TRBV10-3, the J call TRBJ1-2, with TRBD1 identical over 9 bases. CDR3 length: 15 residues. The V gene's germline CDR1 is ENHRY and CDR2 SYGVKD. J lost 0 bases, V lost 5 bases, and 4 bases had no gene match.

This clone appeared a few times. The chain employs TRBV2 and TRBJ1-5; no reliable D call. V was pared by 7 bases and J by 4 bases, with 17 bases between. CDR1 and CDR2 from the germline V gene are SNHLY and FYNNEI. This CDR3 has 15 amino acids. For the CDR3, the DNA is TGTGCCAGCACGAAGGGCACCCTGGGGAATCAGCCCCAGCATTTT. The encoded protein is CASTKGTLGNQPQHF.

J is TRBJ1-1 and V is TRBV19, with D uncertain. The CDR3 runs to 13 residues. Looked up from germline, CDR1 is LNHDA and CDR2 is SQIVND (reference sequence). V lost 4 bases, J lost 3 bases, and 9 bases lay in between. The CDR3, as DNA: TGTGCCAGTAGTACGCAGAGGGACACTGAAGCTTTCTTT. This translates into CASSTQRDTEAFF. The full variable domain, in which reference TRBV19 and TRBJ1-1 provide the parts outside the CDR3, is DGGITQSPKYLFRKEGQNVTLSCEQNLNHDAMYWYRQDPGQGLRLIYYSQIVNDFQKGDIAEGYSVSREKKESFPLTVTSAQKNPTAFYLCASSTQRDTEAFFGQGTRLTVV.

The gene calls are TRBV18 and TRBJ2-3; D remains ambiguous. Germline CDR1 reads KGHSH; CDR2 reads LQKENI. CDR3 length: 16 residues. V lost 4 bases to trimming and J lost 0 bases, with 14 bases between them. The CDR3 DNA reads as TGTGCCAGCTCACAAAATGACGGTACTAGCACAGATACGCAGTATTTT. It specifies CASSQNDGTSTDTQYF.

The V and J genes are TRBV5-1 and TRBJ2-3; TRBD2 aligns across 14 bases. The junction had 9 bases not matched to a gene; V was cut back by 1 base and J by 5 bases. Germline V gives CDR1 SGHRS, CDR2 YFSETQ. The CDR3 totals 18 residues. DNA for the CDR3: TGCGCCAGCAGCTTGCTTTTGGGACTAGCGGGAGACAAAGATACGCAGTATTTT. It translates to CASSLLLGLAGDKDTQYF.

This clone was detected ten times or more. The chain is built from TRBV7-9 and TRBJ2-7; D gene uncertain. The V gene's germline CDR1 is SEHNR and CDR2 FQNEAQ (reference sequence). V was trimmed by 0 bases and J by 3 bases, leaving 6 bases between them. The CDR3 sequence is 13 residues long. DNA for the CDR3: TGTGCCAGCAGCTTAGCGCGAAACTACGAGCAGTACTTC. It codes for CASSLARNYEQYF.

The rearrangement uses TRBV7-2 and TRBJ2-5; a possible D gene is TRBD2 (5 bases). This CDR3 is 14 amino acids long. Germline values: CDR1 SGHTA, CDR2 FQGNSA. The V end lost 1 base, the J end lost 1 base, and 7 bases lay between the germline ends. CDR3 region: CASSLGGFQETQYF. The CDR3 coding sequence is TGTGCCAGCAGCTTAGGAGGGTTCCAAGAGACCCAGTACTTC.

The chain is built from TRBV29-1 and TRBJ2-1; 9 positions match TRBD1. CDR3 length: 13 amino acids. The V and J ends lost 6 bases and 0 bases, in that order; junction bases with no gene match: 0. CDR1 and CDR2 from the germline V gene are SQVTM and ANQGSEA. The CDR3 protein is CSVTGGSYNEQFF. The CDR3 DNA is TGCAGCGTGACAGGGGGCTCCTACAATGAGCAGTTCTTC.

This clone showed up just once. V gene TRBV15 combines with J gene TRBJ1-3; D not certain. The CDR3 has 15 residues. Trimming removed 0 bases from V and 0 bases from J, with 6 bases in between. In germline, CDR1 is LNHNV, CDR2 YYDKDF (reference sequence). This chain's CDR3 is CATSRDGNSGNTIYF. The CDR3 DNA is TGTGCCACCAGCAGAGATGGCAACTCTGGAAACACCATATATTTT.

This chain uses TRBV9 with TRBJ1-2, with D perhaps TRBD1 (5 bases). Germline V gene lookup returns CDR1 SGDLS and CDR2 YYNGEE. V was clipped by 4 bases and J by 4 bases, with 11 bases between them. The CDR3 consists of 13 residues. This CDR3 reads CASSISGGYGYTF. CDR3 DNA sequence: TGTGCCAGCAGCATCTCTGGGGGCTATGGCTACACCTTC.

This CDR3 reads CASSMGTAYYSPLHF. CDR3 DNA sequence: TGTGCCAGTAGTATGGGTACCGCCTACTATTCACCCCTCCACTTT. The rearrangement joins TRBV19 to TRBJ1-6; D is ambiguous. The CDR3 has 15 amino acids. CDR1 is LNHDA, CDR2 SQIVND, per germline (reference sequence). Trimming left V 3 bases short and J 8 bases short, with 14 bases between.

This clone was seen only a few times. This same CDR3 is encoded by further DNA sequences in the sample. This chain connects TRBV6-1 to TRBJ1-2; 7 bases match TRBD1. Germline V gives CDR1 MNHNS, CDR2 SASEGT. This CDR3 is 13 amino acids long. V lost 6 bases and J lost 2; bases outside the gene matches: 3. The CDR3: CASSLTGNYGYTF. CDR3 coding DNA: TGTGCCAGCAGCCTGACAGGGAACTATGGCTACACCTTC.

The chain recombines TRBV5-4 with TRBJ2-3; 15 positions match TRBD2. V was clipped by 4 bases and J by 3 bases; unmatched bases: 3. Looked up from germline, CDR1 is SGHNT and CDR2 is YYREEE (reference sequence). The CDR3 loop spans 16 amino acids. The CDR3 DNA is TGTGCCAGCAGCGGGACTAGCGGGAGGTCGACAGATACGCAGTATTTT. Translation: CASSGTSGRSTDTQYF.

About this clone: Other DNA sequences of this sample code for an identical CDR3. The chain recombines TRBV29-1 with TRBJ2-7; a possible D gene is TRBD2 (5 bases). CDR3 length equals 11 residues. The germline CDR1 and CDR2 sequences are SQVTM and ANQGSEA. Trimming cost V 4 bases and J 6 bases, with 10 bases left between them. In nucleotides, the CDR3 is TGCAGCGTTGCACCAGGAGGCGAGCAGTACTTC. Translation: CSVAPGGEQYF.

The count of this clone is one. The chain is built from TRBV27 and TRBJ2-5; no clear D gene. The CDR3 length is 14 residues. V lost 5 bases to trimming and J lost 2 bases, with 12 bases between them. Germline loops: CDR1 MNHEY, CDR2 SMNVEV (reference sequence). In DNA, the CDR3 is TGTGCCAGCAGTCGAGTGGCGCGGCAAGAGACCCAGTACTTC. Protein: CASSRVARQETQYF.

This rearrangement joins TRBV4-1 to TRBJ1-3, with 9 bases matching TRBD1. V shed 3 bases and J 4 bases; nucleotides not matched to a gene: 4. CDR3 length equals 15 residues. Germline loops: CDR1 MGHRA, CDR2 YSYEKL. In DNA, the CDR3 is TGCGCCAGCAGCCAGAGAGACAGGGGGGGAAACACCATATATTTT. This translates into CASSQRDRGGNTIYF.

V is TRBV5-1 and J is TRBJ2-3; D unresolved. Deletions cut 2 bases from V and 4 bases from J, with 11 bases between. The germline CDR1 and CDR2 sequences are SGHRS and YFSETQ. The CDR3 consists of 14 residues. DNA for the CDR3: TGCGCCAGCAGCTTTGCCCGACTCTCAGATACGCAGTATTTT. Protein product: CASSFARLSDTQYF.

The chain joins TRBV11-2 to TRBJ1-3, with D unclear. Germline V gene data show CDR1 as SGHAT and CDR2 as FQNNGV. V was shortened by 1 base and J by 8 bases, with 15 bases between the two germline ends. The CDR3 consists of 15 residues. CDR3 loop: CASSLGAGVWDTIYF. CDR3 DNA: TGTGCCAGCAGCTTAGGGGCCGGAGTATGGGACACCATATATTTT.

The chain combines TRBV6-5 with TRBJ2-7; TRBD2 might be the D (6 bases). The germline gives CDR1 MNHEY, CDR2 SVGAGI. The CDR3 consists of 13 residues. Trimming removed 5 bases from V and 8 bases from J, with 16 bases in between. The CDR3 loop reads CASSVGTGGKQYF. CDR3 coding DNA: TGTGCCAGCAGTGTGGGGACTGGTGGGAAGCAGTACTTC.

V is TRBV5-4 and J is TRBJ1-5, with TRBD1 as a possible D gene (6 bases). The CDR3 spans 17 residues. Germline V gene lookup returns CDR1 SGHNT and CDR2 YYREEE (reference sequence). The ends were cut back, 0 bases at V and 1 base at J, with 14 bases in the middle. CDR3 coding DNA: TGTGCCAGCAGCTTGGGAGGACGAGGGACAAGCAATCAGCCCCAGCATTTT. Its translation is CASSLGGRGTSNQPQHF.

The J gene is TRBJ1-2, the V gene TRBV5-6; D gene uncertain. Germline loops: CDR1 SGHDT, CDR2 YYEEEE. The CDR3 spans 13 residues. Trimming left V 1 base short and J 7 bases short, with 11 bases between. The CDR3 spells CASSLWRNSGYTF. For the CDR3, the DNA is TGTGCCAGCAGCTTGTGGAGAAATAGTGGCTACACCTTC.

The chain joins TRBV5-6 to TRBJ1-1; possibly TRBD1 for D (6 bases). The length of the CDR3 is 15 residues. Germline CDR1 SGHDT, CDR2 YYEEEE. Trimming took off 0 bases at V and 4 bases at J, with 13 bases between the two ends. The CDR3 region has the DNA TGTGCCAGCAGCTTGGGGTCCAGGGGACGCACTGAAGCTTTCTTT. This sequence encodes CASSLGSRGRTEAFF.

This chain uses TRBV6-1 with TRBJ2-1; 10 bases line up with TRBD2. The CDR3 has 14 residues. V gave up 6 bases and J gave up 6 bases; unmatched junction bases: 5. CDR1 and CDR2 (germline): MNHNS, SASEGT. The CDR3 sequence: CASRSGRAGNEQFF. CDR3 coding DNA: TGTGCCAGCAGAAGCGGGAGGGCGGGCAATGAGCAGTTCTTC.

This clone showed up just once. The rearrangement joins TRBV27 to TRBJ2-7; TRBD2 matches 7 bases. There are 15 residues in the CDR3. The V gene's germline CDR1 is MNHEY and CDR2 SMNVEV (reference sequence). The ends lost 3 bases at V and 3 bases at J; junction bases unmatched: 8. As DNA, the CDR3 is TGTGCCAGCAGTTTCTTGGCTAGCGGACACTACGAGCAGTACTTC. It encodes CASSFLASGHYEQYF.